Each of the 31 T cell receptor beta chains below was sequenced from the same sample in a study of T cells in localized non-small cell lung cancer. Profiling relied on immunoSEQ multiplex PCR, and the TCRdb table lists in-frame clones only, not all of them. The profile shows around 54,000 clones, 86% of them singletons. Sample: peripheral blood, taken before any cancer treatment. The receptors were sampled from a male donor at least 60 years old with stage III squamous cell lung carcinoma.

The table lists this clone with a few counts. The J gene is TRBJ2-1, the V gene TRBV7-2; D is unclear. Trimming removed 1 base at V and 0 bases at J, with 16 bases between. The germline V gene encodes CDR1 SGHTA and CDR2 FQGNSA. The CDR3 covers 18 residues. Here the CDR3 reads CASSLVGGRPSSYNEQFF. CDR3 DNA: TGTGCCAGCAGCTTAGTAGGTGGCCGGCCGAGCTCCTACAATGAGCAGTTCTTC.

The V call is TRBV7-2, the J call TRBJ2-3, with TRBD2 identical over 11 bases. This CDR3 has 17 amino acids. V was clipped by 1 base and J by 5 bases; unmatched bases: 8. Germline loops: CDR1 SGHTA, CDR2 FQGNSA. CDR3 sequence: CASSLVAPSGGIDTQYF. CDR3 DNA sequence: TGTGCCAGCAGCTTAGTGGCGCCTAGCGGGGGGATAGATACGCAGTATTTT.

The chain has TRBV5-1 and TRBJ2-1, with 11 positions matching TRBD2. Germline CDR1 and CDR2: SGHRS and YFSETQ. This CDR3 has 15 amino acids. V shed 2 bases, J shed 6 bases, and the junction held 4 bases outside the gene matches. In DNA form, the CDR3 reads TGCGCCAGCAGCTTACTCGGGACTAGCGGCAATGAGCAGTTCTTC. Translation: CASSLLGTSGNEQFF.

The V and J genes are TRBV19 and TRBJ2-1; 11 bases are shared with TRBD1. The V gene's germline CDR1 is LNHDA and CDR2 SQIVND (reference sequence). The CDR3 has 14 residues. With V trimmed by 3 bases and J by 7 bases, 2 bases remained unmatched. In DNA form, the CDR3 reads TGTGCCAGTAGTATCGGGACAGGGGGTAATGAGCAGTTCTTC. Protein: CASSIGTGGNEQFF.

The count of this clone is one. This rearrangement joins TRBV7-9 to TRBJ1-6, with a possible D match to TRBD1 (5 bases). With 6 bases removed from V and 0 bases from J, the gap between germline ends came to 15 bases. CDR3 length equals 17 residues. Germline V gene sequence: CDR1 SEHNR, CDR2 FQNEAQ (reference sequence). CDR3 in DNA: TGTGCCAGCAGAAGGTTGGGGGTCGGCTCCTATAATTCACCCCTCCACTTT. Translation: CASRRLGVGSYNSPLHF.

This chain connects TRBV5-1 to TRBJ1-4; no firm D call. The CDR3 length is 14 residues. Germline CDR1 reads SGHRS; CDR2 reads YFSETQ. Trimming pared 1 base from V and 5 bases from J, leaving 9 bases between. The CDR3 protein is CASSLWQDNEKLFF. The CDR3, as DNA: TGCGCCAGCAGCTTGTGGCAGGACAATGAAAAACTGTTTTTT.

V is TRBV5-1 and J is TRBJ2-3, with 9 positions matching TRBD2. The V and J ends lost 7 bases and 5 bases, in that order; junction bases with no gene match: 17. From germline, CDR1 is SGHRS and CDR2 YFSETQ. The CDR3 consists of 17 residues. The CDR3 region has the DNA TGCGCCAGCGCCCGTCAAGGTAGCGGGGGAGACCTAGATACGCAGTATTTT. This encodes CASARQGSGGDLDTQYF.

This clone is medium-sized. This chain joins TRBV5-5 and TRBJ2-7, with 7 bases identical to TRBD1. CDR3 size: 16 residues. The germline gives CDR1 SGHKS, CDR2 YYEKEE (reference sequence). V trimming: 1 base; J trimming: 0 bases; junction bases outside the gene matches: 7. The CDR3: CASSLSADRNSYEQYF. The DNA of the CDR3 is TGTGCCAGCAGCTTGTCGGCGGACAGGAACTCCTACGAGCAGTACTTC. The full variable domain, its missing parts supplied by reference TRBV5-5 and TRBJ2-7, is DAGVTQSPTHLIKTRGQQVTLRCSPISGHKSVSWYQQVLGQGPQFIFQYYEKEERGRGNFPDRFSARQFPNYSSELNVNALLLGDSALYLCASSLSADRNSYEQYFGPGTRLTVT.

The table lists this clone with a count of one. This rearrangement joins TRBV5-4 to TRBJ1-2; no reliable D call. Germline V gives CDR1 SGHNT, CDR2 YYREEE (reference sequence). V shed 4 bases and J shed 4 bases, with 14 bases lying between them. This CDR3 region has 14 residues. CDR3 in amino acids: CASSTLNEGYGYTF. The DNA for the CDR3 is TGTGCCAGCAGCACGCTAAACGAGGGCTATGGCTACACCTTC.

The chain couples TRBV7-9 to TRBJ2-3; D possibly corresponds to TRBD2 (5 bases). The CDR3 extends over 17 amino acids. Germline V gene sequence: CDR1 SEHNR, CDR2 FQNEAQ (reference sequence). V dropped 0 bases and J dropped 1 base, with 14 bases sitting between them. The CDR3 loop reads CASSLAQGLSGTDTQYF. CDR3 DNA: TGTGCCAGCAGCTTAGCCCAAGGACTGTCCGGCACAGATACGCAGTATTTT.

The V call is TRBV6-5, the J call TRBJ2-5; no definite D call. Between the trimmed V and J ends, which lost 7 bases and 5 bases, there was a span of 8 bases. The CDR3 is made up of 11 amino acids. Germline lookup yields CDR1 MNHEY and CDR2 SVGAGI. CDR3 coding DNA: TGTGCCAGCAACAACCGTGAGACCCAGTACTTC. Amino acids: CASNNRETQYF.

The J gene is TRBJ2-5, the V gene TRBV7-2; perhaps TRBD2 as D (5 bases). V was pared by 3 bases and J by 1 base, with 15 bases between. CDR3 length equals 16 residues. Germline loops: CDR1 SGHTA, CDR2 FQGNSA. CDR3 DNA sequence: TGTGCCAGCAGCTTGGGAGCTGGCGCAGGCCAAGAGACCCAGTACTTC. This translates into CASSLGAGAGQETQYF.

The chain links TRBV6-5 to TRBJ1-1; the D gene is possibly TRBD1 (5 bases). CDR3 length: 12 amino acids. Between the trimmed V and J ends, which lost 8 bases and 4 bases, there was a span of 11 bases. Germline V gives CDR1 MNHEY, CDR2 SVGAGI. Here the CDR3 DNA reads TGTGCCAGCCGCAGGGTTCCCACTGAAGCTTTCTTT. Amino acid sequence: CASRRVPTEAFF.

The rearrangement links TRBV15 to TRBJ1-4, with D perhaps matching TRBD1 (5 bases). Trimming removed 5 bases at V and 4 bases at J, with 11 bases between. Germline-derived CDR1 and CDR2 are LNHNV and YYDKDF (reference sequence). The CDR3 spans 14 residues. CDR3 coding DNA: TGTGCCACCAGCCCGGGACGGGGTAATGAAAAACTGTTTTTT. This codes for CATSPGRGNEKLFF.

This clone was seen just once. The chain links TRBV11-3 to TRBJ2-6; 9 bases match TRBD1. Trimming at V came to 3 bases and at J to 0 bases, leaving 3 bases not matched to a gene. CDR1 and CDR2 from the germline V gene are SGHNT and YENEEA. This CDR3 spans 17 amino acids. The CDR3 DNA reads TGTGCCAGCAGCTTGGGACAGGGAAGCTCTGGGGCCAACGTCCTGACTTTC. Translated, it gives CASSLGQGSSGANVLTF.

The chain combines TRBV7-9 with TRBJ2-3; D call uncertain. Trimming pared 1 base from V and 0 bases from J, leaving 5 bases between. The CDR3 extends over 14 amino acids. Germline lookup yields CDR1 SEHNR and CDR2 FQNEAQ (reference sequence). The CDR3 DNA sequence: TGTGCCAGCAGCTTAGGACGAAGCACAGATACGCAGTATTTT. Translated: CASSLGRSTDTQYF.

V usage is TRBV5-1 and J usage is TRBJ2-7; 7 bases fit TRBD1. The CDR3 covers 14 residues. The ends lost 1 base at V and 3 bases at J; junction bases unmatched: 4. Looked up from germline, CDR1 is SGHRS and CDR2 is YFSETQ. The CDR3 spells CASSLPTGHYEQYF. DNA for the CDR3: TGCGCCAGCAGCTTGCCGACAGGGCACTACGAGCAGTACTTC.

The V gene is TRBV7-6, the J gene TRBJ1-5; 7 nucleotides align to TRBD1. CDR1 SGHVS and CDR2 FNYEAQ come from the germline V gene. There are 14 residues in the CDR3. The trim removed 1 base at V and 5 bases at J, leaving 2 bases unmatched. The CDR3 sequence: CASSLGDRHQPQHF. The CDR3 region has the DNA TGTGCCAGCAGCTTAGGGGACAGACATCAGCCCCAGCATTTT.

The V gene is TRBV7-9, the J gene TRBJ2-4, with unresolved D. Germline CDR1 is SEHNR and CDR2 is FQNEAQ (reference sequence). The length of the CDR3 is 15 residues. Trimming cost V 5 bases and J 0 bases, with 11 bases left between them. As DNA, the CDR3 is TGTGCCAGCAGCCCGCCGTGGGGAGCCAAAAACATTCAGTACTTC. Protein product: CASSPPWGAKNIQYF.

The V gene is TRBV6-1, the J gene TRBJ1-5, with D unclear. CDR3 size: 17 residues. From germline, CDR1 is MNHNS and CDR2 SASEGT. Trimming left V 0 bases short and J 5 bases short, with 17 bases between. The CDR3 is CASSEARLGDIHQPQHF. The CDR3, as DNA: TGTGCCAGCAGTGAAGCCCGCCTGGGTGACATACATCAGCCCCAGCATTTT.

This chain joins TRBV7-9 and TRBJ2-1; D is unresolved. V lost 3 bases and J 1 base, leaving 13 bases between the germline ends. The germline CDR1 and CDR2 sequences are SEHNR and FQNEAQ (reference sequence). This CDR3 has 16 amino acids. The CDR3 coding sequence is TGTGCCAGCAGCTTCTACAGCCTTTCTTCCTACAATGAGCAGTTCTTC. It is translated as CASSFYSLSSYNEQFF.

The chain joins TRBV2 to TRBJ2-3, with D unresolved. The CDR3 has 11 residues. The V gene lost 8 bases and the J gene lost 1 base, with 4 bases spanning the gap. Germline values: CDR1 SNHLY, CDR2 FYNNEI. The CDR3, as DNA: TGTGCCAGCGGAGGCACAGATACGCAGTATTTT. Protein sequence: CASGGTDTQYF.

The chain recombines TRBV4-2 with TRBJ1-6; D is possibly TRBD1 (6 bases). V was clipped by 2 bases and J by 7 bases, with 15 bases between them. Germline CDR1 reads LGHNA; CDR2 reads YNFKEQ. The CDR3 runs to 16 residues. The CDR3 nucleotides read TGTGCCAGCAGCCAACACGGGGGGCAGGCCAATTCACCCCTCCACTTT. Protein product: CASSQHGGQANSPLHF.

The genes are TRBV7-6 and TRBJ1-1; no firm D call. V lost 3 bases, J lost 1 base, and 6 bases lay in between. The CDR3 loop spans 13 amino acids. CDR1 SGHVS and CDR2 FNYEAQ come from the germline V gene. In DNA, the CDR3 is TGTGCCAGCAGCTTCAATCGGAACACTGAAGCTTTCTTT. It is translated as CASSFNRNTEAFF.

The V gene is TRBV7-6, the J gene TRBJ2-5; 8 bases are a match to TRBD1. Germline V gene sequence: CDR1 SGHVS, CDR2 FNYEAQ. V gave up 1 base and J gave up 3 bases; unmatched junction bases: 10. The CDR3 covers 17 residues. CDR3 region: CASSLGVRGRGEETQYF. The CDR3 bases are TGTGCCAGCAGCTTAGGAGTCAGGGGGCGCGGGGAAGAGACCCAGTACTTC.

The chain recombines TRBV20-1 with TRBJ2-5; D might be TRBD1 (6 bases). Germline V gene sequence: CDR1 DFQATT, CDR2 SNEGSKA (reference sequence). This CDR3 is 11 amino acids long. V lost 8 bases and J 3 bases, leaving 10 bases between the germline ends. The CDR3 DNA reads as TGCAGTACAAGACAGGAAGAGACCCAGTACTTC. This sequence encodes CSTRQEETQYF.

The chain recombines TRBV9 with TRBJ2-7; D might be TRBD2 (7 bases). Germline loops: CDR1 SGDLS, CDR2 YYNGEE. V was shortened by 4 bases and J by 7 bases, with 21 bases between the two germline ends. This CDR3 comprises 15 residues. The CDR3, as DNA: TGTGCCAGCAGCCCCCTCAATGCGGGGGCAGGGGAGCAGTACTTC. Amino acids: CASSPLNAGAGEQYF.

V is TRBV5-1 and J is TRBJ2-5; D is unresolved. The CDR3 length is 11 residues. CDR1 is SGHRS and CDR2 is YFSETQ in the germline V gene. Between the trimmed V and J ends, which lost 3 bases and 5 bases, there was a span of 5 bases. Written as DNA, the CDR3 is TGCGCCAGCAGCTCCGCGGAGACCCAGTACTTC. Translation: CASSSAETQYF.

This clone was recorded only once. V is TRBV7-2 and J is TRBJ2-3, with D unresolved. The germline gives CDR1 SGHTA, CDR2 FQGNSA. V dropped 6 bases and J dropped 0 bases, with 13 bases sitting between them. The CDR3 is 15 amino acids. Written as DNA, the CDR3 is TGTGCCAGCAGAAGTAGCCTCAGTAGCACAGATACGCAGTATTTT. Protein sequence: CASRSSLSSTDTQYF.

This sequence joins TRBV27 and TRBJ2-7; D is ambiguous. This CDR3 has 13 residues. CDR1 is MNHEY and CDR2 is SMNVEV in the germline V gene (reference sequence). Trimming pared 5 bases from V and 1 base from J, leaving 9 bases between. The CDR3 DNA sequence: TGTGCCAGCAGTGCCCACAGTTCCTACGAGCAGTACTTC. Translated, it gives CASSAHSSYEQYF.

V and J are TRBV5-4 and TRBJ2-2, with D hard to call. The ends were cut back, 0 bases at V and 0 bases at J, with 3 bases in the middle. The CDR3 runs 14 residues. Germline CDR1 SGHNT, CDR2 YYREEE (reference sequence). CDR3 in amino acids: CASSLGANTGELFF. CDR3 sequence (DNA): TGTGCCAGCAGCTTGGGCGCGAACACCGGGGAGCTGTTTTTT. The full variable domain, completed using reference TRBV5-4 and TRBJ2-2, is ETGVTQSPTHLIKTRGQQVTLRCSSQSGHNTVSWYQQALGQGPQFIFQYYREEENGRGNFPPRFSGLQFPNYSSELNVNALELDDSALYLCASSLGANTGELFFGEGSRLTVL.